This T cell receptor beta chain was documented in a study of CD8 T cells in ankylosing spondylitis. This CDR3 is 15 amino acids long. Germline assignment: CDR1 MNHNS and CDR2 SASEGT. With 5 bases removed from V and 3 bases from J, the gap between germline ends came to 17 bases. Researchers built TCR beta libraries using quantitative 5'-RACE with molecular barcodes. TCRdb analysed the 5' RACE reads with MiXCR anew, one entry per CDR3 protein. The table has some 200,000 distinct CDR3 sequences, 20% to 30% seen once. Findings of the study overall: Disease-linked clones, CD8+, were relatively rare in peripheral blood.

Notes on this clonotype: Its antigen is as yet unknown.

The sequence was obtained from a male donor with ankylosing spondylitis or in good health (not recorded which). The chain links TRBV6-1 to TRBJ2-7; a possible D gene is TRBD2 (6 bases). The sequencing input was blood, either unsorted or a sorted T cell fraction (not recorded which). DNA for the CDR3: TGTGCCAGCAGTCCCCGGGGCGTGGGGGGCTACGAGCAGTACTTC. Its protein product is CASSPRGVGGYEQYF.